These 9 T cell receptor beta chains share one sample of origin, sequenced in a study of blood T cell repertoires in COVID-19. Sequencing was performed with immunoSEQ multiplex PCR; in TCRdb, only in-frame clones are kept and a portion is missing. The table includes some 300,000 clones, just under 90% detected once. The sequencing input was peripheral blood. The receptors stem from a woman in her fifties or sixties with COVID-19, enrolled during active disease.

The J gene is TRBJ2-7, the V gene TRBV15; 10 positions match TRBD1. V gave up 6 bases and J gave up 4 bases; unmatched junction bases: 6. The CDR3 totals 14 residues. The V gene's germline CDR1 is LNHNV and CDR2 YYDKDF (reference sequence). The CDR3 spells CATSSWTGGYEQYF. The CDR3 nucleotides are TGTGCCACCAGTAGTTGGACAGGGGGATACGAGCAGTACTTC.

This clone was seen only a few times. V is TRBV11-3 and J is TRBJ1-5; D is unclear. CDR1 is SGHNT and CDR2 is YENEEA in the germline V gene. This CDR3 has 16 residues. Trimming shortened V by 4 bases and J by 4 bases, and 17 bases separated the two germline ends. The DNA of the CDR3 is TGTGCCAGCAGCTCTGCTCGCAGGTCGTCTAATCAGCCCCAGCATTTT. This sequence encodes CASSSARRSSNQPQHF.

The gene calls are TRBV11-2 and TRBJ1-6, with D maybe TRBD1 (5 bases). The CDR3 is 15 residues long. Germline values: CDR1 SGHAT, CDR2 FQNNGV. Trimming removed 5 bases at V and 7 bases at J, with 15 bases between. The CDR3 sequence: CASSVTDNRNSPLHF. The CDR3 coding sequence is TGTGCCAGCAGCGTAACGGACAACCGGAATTCACCCCTCCACTTT.

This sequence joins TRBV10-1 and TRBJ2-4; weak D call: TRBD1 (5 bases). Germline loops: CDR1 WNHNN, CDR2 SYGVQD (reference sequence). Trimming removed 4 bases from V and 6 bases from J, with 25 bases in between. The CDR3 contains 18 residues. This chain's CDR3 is CASSAGARVGKDRNIQYF. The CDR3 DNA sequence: TGCGCCAGCAGTGCTGGGGCAAGGGTGGGGAAGGATAGAAACATTCAGTACTTC.

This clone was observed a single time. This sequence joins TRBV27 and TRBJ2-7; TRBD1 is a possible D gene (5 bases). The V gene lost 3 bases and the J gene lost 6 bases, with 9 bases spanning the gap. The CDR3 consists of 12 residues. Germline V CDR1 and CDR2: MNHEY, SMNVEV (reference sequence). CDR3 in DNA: TGTGCCAGCAGTTTTCGAAGGGGCGAGCAGTACTTC. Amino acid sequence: CASSFRRGEQYF.

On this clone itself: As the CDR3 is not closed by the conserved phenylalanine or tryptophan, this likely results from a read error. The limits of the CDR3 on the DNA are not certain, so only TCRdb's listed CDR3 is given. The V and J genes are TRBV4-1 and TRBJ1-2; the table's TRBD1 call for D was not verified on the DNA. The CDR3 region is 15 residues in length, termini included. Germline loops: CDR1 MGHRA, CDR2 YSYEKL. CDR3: CASSQGPTGDIGNSV.

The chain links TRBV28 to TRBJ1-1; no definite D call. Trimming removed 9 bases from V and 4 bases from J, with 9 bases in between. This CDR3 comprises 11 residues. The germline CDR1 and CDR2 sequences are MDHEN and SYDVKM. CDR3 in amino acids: CASQAITEAFF. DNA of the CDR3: TGTGCCAGTCAGGCGATCACTGAAGCTTTCTTT.

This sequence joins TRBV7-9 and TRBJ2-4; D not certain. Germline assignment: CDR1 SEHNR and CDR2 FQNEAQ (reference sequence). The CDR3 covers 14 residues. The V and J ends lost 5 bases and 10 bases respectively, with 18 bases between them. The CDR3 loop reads CASSQFRNNGIQYF. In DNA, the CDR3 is TGTGCCAGCAGCCAGTTCAGGAACAATGGGATTCAGTACTTC. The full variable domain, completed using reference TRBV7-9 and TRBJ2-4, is DTGVSQNPRHKITKRGQNVTFRCDPISEHNRLYWYRQTLGQGPEFLTYFQNEAQLEKSRLLSDRFSAERPKGSFSTLEIQRTEQGDSAMYLCASSQFRNNGIQYFGAGTRLSVL.

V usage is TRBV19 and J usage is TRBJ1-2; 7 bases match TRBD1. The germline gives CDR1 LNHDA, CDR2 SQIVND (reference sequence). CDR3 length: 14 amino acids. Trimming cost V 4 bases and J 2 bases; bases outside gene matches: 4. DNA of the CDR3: TGTGCCAGTAGTACTGGGGACAGCAACTATGGCTACACCTTC. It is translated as CASSTGDSNYGYTF.